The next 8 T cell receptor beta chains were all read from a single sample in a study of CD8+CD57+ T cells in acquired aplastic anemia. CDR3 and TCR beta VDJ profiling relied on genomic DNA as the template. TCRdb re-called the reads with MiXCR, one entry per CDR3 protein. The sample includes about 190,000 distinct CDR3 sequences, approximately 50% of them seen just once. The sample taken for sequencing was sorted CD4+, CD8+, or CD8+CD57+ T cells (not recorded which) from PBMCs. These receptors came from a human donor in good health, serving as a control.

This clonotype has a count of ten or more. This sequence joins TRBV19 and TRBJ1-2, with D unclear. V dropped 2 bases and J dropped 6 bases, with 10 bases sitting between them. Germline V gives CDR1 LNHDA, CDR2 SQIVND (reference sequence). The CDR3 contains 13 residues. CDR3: CASSIPAMDGYTF. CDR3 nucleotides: TGTGCCAGTAGTATACCTGCTATGGATGGCTACACCTTC.

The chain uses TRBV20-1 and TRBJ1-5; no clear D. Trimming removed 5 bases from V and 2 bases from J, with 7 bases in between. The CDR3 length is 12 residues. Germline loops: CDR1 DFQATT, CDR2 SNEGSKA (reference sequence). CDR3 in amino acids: CSALGGNQPQHF. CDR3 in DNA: TGCAGTGCTCTTGGGGGCAATCAGCCCCAGCATTTT.

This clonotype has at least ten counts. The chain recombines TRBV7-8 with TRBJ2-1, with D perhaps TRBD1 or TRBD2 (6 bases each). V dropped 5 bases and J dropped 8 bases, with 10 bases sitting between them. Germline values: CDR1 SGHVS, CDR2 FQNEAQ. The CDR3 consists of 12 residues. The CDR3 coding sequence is TGTGCCAGCAGCGGAGGGGGGCATGAGCAGTTCTTC. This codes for CASSGGGHEQFF.

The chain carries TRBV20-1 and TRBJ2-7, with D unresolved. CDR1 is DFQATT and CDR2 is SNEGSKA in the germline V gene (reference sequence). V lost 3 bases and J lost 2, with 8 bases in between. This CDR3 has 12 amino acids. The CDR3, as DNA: TGCAGTGCTAGTGTCGGAACCTACGAGCAGTACTTC. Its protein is CSASVGTYEQYF.

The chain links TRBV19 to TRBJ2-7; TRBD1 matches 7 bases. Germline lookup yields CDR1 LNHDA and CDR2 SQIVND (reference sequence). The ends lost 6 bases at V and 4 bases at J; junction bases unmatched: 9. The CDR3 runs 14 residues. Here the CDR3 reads CASSPGQTPYEQYF. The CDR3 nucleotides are TGTGCCAGTAGCCCGGGACAGACACCTTACGAGCAGTACTTC.

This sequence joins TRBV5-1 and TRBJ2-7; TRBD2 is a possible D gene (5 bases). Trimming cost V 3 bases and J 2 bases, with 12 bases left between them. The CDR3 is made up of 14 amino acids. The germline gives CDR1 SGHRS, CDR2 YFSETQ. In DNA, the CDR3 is TGCGCCAGCAGCTCCGACGGAGGAGCCTACGAGCAGTACTTC. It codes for CASSSDGGAYEQYF.

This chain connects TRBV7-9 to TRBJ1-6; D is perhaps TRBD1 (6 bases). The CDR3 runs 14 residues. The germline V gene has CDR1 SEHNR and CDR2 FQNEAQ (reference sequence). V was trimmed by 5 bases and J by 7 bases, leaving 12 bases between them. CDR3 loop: CASSAGARNSPLHF. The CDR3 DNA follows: TGTGCCAGCAGCGCGGGGGCTCGAAATTCACCCCTCCACTTT.

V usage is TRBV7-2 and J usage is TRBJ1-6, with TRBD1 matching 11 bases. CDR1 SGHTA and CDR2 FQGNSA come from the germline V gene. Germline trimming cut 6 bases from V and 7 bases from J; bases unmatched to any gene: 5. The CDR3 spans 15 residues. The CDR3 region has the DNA TGTGCCAGCAGATCCGGACAGGGGGCCAATTCACCCCTCCACTTT. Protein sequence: CASRSGQGANSPLHF.